The sequence of this TCR beta chain was determined in a study of blood T cell repertoires in COVID-19. Overall study context: Samples representing acute and convalescent COVID-19 were sourced from the United States, Italy and Spain. The cDNA or gDNA used as material had been derived from T cells, B-cell-depleted T cells, or PBMCs.

The CDR3 spans 15 residues. In germline, CDR1 is MNHNS, CDR2 SASEGT. V lost 7 bases and J lost 3; bases outside the gene matches: 10. Methods used by the authors: Nucleated cell counts were estimated from reference gene primer amplification. Sequenced by immunoSEQ multiplex PCR; TCRdb stores in-frame clones only, minus some. The D gene and trimming were derived from the DNA, and the V and J assignments and clone size from that table. The table shows 150,000 or so clones, with 60% to 80% occurring only once. Donors of Cohort 3 who recovered were those that had two negative PCRs, clearance, or symptom resolution. In this sample, this clone turned up once.

This chain links TRBV6-1 with TRBJ1-1; 8 nucleotides agree with TRBD1. Sequenced material: PBMCs or T cells enriched from blood (not recorded which). This receptor was identified in a woman aged 45 to 65 who had recovered from COVID-19. The CDR3 region has the DNA TGTGCCAGCACACAGAAACAGGGGGGGGACACTGAAGCTTTCTTT. Translating it yields CASTQKQGGDTEAFF.